This TCR beta chain comes out of a study of T cell responses to AZD1222 COVID-19 vaccine (dated by TCRdb to 2020 to 2022). In the study overall: AZD1222 recipients whose second dose came at about 4 weeks and those whose second dose came at about 12 weeks were combined into one group, since spike-specific TCR depth and breadth did not differ between the two schedules. TCR sequencing covered 230 or so trial participants: 207 given two doses of AZD1222 and 26 given two doses of MenACWY control vaccine. Enrollment into the trials was organized by age into subgroups of 18-55, 56-69 and 70-plus years, and those subgroups contained approximately 150, 30 and 60 TCR-sequenced participants, respectively. Results and caveats for the whole study, not just this receptor: CD4 TCRs associated with the vaccine covered the entire spike protein, and the dominant responses were in regions 160-218 and 743-854. In the small 56-69-year group, the increase in depth fell short of significance, most likely because of low power. Conclusions about previously exposed vaccinees are limited because only a handful of AZD1222 recipients were SARS-CoV-2 seropositive at baseline. No day 14 peak-response samples were available, so repertoires were characterized only after the peak T cell response. Participants were mostly white British, with more females than males. The authors suggested clonal diversity may have been underestimated. After two AZD1222 doses, spike-specific TCR breadth and depth were significantly higher than at day 0 and than in MenACWY recipients. Reportedly, close to half of the unique spike-specific TCRs recognized epitopes lying outside the regions that are mutated in the B.1.351 and B.1.1.7 variants.

CDR3 length: 14 amino acids, cysteine to phenylalanine. Only the CDR3 DNA stays, 42 bases, in frame from base 1. For CDR1 and CDR2, the germline V gene lists MNHNS and SASEGT. Trimming costs V 1 base and J 1 base, and their ends lie 5 bases apart. A remark on this clone: Its antigen is unknown. Base qualities are not recorded, but no much larger clone differs from it by a single base.

This sample's time point label indicates: baseline before first vaccination. Vaccinee samples were obtained from the UK trials COV001 and COV002, which included a single-blind randomized controlled phase 2/3 trial of AZD1222 (ChAdOx1 nCoV-19) in healthy adults. For TCRbeta chain sequencing, PBMC samples were collected from trial participants at day 0 and at day 28 after the second dose. The CDR3 regions of human TCRbeta chains were analyzed by immunosequencing. The authors' analysis ran thus. Repertoire TCRs were matched against a reference library of SARS-CoV-2-specific TCRs generated with the MIRA antigen-specificity platform. Breadth was defined as the fraction of unique TCRs that were SARS-CoV-2-associated. Depth was defined as the fraction of total T cells that were SARS-CoV-2-associated. Using the MIRA data, every spike-specific TCR was mapped to the spike region that the TCR reacted to and assigned to either a CD4 or a CD8 class. Log10-transformed breadth and depth values were compared by one-way ANOVA with Sidak's multiple comparisons tests. TCRdb limited this immuneACCESS table to in-frame rearrangements with V and J called. A share of clones is missing; checked studies link under half to unresolved V genes, and the rest is unexplained. That table is the source of V, J and clone size, and D and trimming were worked out from the DNA. The sample includes about 96,000 clones, with 90% observed a single time. Together, the top ten hold approximately 25% of the sample.

Sequenced material: peripheral blood, taken on day 0 of AZD1222 vaccination. The receptor chain draws on TRBV6-1 and TRBJ1-5; the D gene cannot be resolved reliably. This TCR was recovered from an adult in good health. The CDR3 sequence is CASSEGNSNQPQHF. The DNA sequence is TGTGCCAGCAGTGAAGGAAACAGCAATCAGCCCCAGCATTTT.